This paragraph covers one TCR beta chain sequence. The antigen remains unidentified. Libraries were prepared by immunoSEQ multiplex PCR; TCRdb keeps only in-frame clonotypes and omits some of them. The sample has roughly 2.5 million clones, just over 90% seen once. This specimen belongs to a study of shared clonotypes between healthy human individuals. Study-wide findings and caveats: Researchers sampled only blood; tissue repertoires likely differ. The authors expected sequencing depth to affect clonotype sharing among donors.

Germline V gene sequence: CDR1 SQVTM, CDR2 ANQGSEA. The junction had 5 bases not matched to a gene; V was cut back by 3 bases and J by 6 bases. The CDR3 runs to 13 residues. This sequence originates from a man younger than 35 in good health. The sample taken for sequencing was naive CD4+ T cells sorted from blood. Subset in this sample: CD45RA+ positively selected. This rearrangement joins TRBV29-1 to TRBJ2-7; 10 bases map to TRBD1. CDR3 protein: CSVEGQGSGEQYF. CDR3 nucleotide sequence: TGCAGCGTTGAGGGACAGGGGTCCGGCGAGCAGTACTTC.